Described below is a single T cell receptor beta chain sequence and its context. Its antigen remains unidentified. The data were obtained in a study of shared clonotypes between healthy human individuals. Study-level points and caveats: Only blood samples were collected, and tissue repertoires likely differ.

Germline lookup yields CDR1 LNHDA and CDR2 SQIVND (reference sequence). With 5 bases clipped from V and 11 bases from J, the junction kept 13 bases outside the gene matches. There are 15 residues in the CDR3. This table comes from immunoSEQ multiplex PCR, and its TCRdb copy is limited to in-frame clones, with some not included. The table lists roughly 1 million clones, about 84% of them singletons, with approximately 0.5% in the top ten. The source material was memory CD4+ T cells from PBMCs. Subset in this sample: CD45RA-negative fraction. This TCR was sampled from a man aged 18 to 29 in good health. Some clones in this sample may be carry-over from other donors' samples. The J gene is TRBJ1-5, the V gene TRBV19, with 9 bases that match TRBD1. The CDR3 bases are TGTGCCAGTAGTCCCCGCCGGGACAGGGAATCAGCCCAGCATTTT. Protein product: CASSPRRDRESAQHF.